Listed below are T cell receptor beta chains from one sample, sequenced in a study of beta chain features in type 1 diabetes. Sequenced by immunoSEQ multiplex PCR; TCRdb stores in-frame clones only, minus some. The table lists some 200,000 clones, approximately 10% of them singletons. Material: central memory CD4+ T cells from blood. The origin of the receptors is a man aged 18-30 years in good health. Each CDR3 is given with its conserved first and last residue. D genes are given only for firm matches. Clone sizes are given selectively: once, few, many, or a class where the clone is expanded.

clone_size j_call d_call v_call cdr3_aa cdr3_nt
few TRBJ1-2 TRBD1 TRBV28 CASNILTGANYGYTF TGTGCCAGCAACATCCTGACAGGGGCGAACTATGGCTACACCTTC
many TRBJ1-5 - TRBV7-2 CASSSDQGQPQHF TGTGCCAGCAGCTCCGATCAAGGGCAGCCCCAGCATTTT
many TRBJ2-7 - TRBV7-9 CASSFKAASSYEQYF TGTGCCAGCAGCTTTAAAGCGGCGAGCTCCTACGAGCAGTACTTC
few TRBJ2-6 - TRBV28 CASSPPGGSGANVLTF TGTGCCAGCAGCCCCCCAGGCGGCTCTGGGGCCAACGTCCTGACTTTC
- TRBJ2-1 - TRBV7-2 CASSLVRDEQFF TGTGCCAGCAGCTTAGTTCGAGATGAGCAGTTCTTC
- TRBJ1-5 TRBD1 TRBV30 CAWEQGAGQPQHF TGTGCCTGGGAACAGGGGGCGGGGCAGCCCCAGCATTTT
- TRBJ1-1 TRBD1 TRBV16 CASSSRDRRSGPTEAFF TGTGCCAGCAGCAGCCGGGACAGGAGATCGGGTCCAACTGAAGCTTTCTTT
few TRBJ2-7 TRBD1 TRBV5-6 CASSSPGTGKLGGSYEQYF TGTGCCAGCAGCTCACCAGGGACAGGGAAGCTTGGGGGCTCCTACGAGCAGTACTTC
- TRBJ1-4 - TRBV5-5 CASSLTATNEKLFF TGTGCCAGCAGCTTGACAGCAACTAATGAAAAACTGTTTTTT
few TRBJ2-7 - TRBV6-5 CASSYTAGPYEQYF TGTGCCAGCAGTTACACGGCCGGGCCCTACGAGCAGTACTTC
- TRBJ2-7 TRBD2 TRBV11-2 CASSRGLAPSYEQYF TGTGCCAGCAGCCGGGGACTAGCTCCCTCCTACGAGCAGTACTTC
- TRBJ2-3 TRBD2 TRBV5-4 CASSGRTSGTPDTQYF TGTGCCAGCAGCGGACGGACTAGCGGGACTCCGGATACGCAGTATTTT
few TRBJ2-7 - TRBV4-3 CASSHLGVGQTYEQYF TGCGCCAGCAGCCATCTCGGGGTTGGGCAGACCTACGAGCAGTACTTC
few TRBJ2-1 - TRBV7-2 CASSPEGLRWDEQFF TGTGCCAGCAGCCCGGAGGGACTCCGATGGGATGAGCAGTTCTTC
- TRBJ2-1 TRBD2 TRBV7-2 CASRPTSGVNNEQFF TGTGCCAGCAGGCCTACTAGCGGGGTTAACAATGAGCAGTTCTTC
- TRBJ2-5 - TRBV28 CASSSPGTAQETQYF TGTGCCAGCAGTTCCCCTGGGACGGCCCAAGAGACCCAGTACTTC
few TRBJ2-6 - TRBV30 CAWRRALEANVLTF TGTGCCTGGAGGCGGGCACTAGAGGCCAACGTCCTGACTTTC
few TRBJ2-4 - TRBV28 CASSPEGGKNIQYF TGTGCCAGCAGCCCCGAGGGGGGCAAAAACATTCAGTACTTC
- TRBJ2-5 TRBD2 TRBV30 CAWGLLAGGPETQYF TGTGCCTGGGGCTTGCTAGCGGGAGGCCCAGAGACCCAGTACTTC
- TRBJ2-7 - TRBV6-5 CASSSTFSYEQYF TGTGCCAGCAGTTCGACCTTCTCCTACGAGCAGTACTTC
- TRBJ2-7 TRBD2 TRBV7-9 CASSLFGRSGAYEQYF TGTGCCAGCAGCTTATTTGGCCGAAGCGGGGCCTACGAGCAGTACTTC
- TRBJ2-3 TRBD1 TRBV7-3 CASSFGTVADTQYF TGTGCCAGCAGCTTTGGGACAGTCGCAGATACGCAGTATTTT
few TRBJ2-2 TRBD2 TRBV29-1 CSAMGLAGSTGELFF TGCAGCGCCATGGGCCTAGCGGGTTCAACCGGGGAGCTGTTTTTT
few TRBJ2-3 TRBD2 TRBV7-2 CASSRRTSGRGDTQYF TGTGCCAGCAGCCGACGGACTAGCGGGAGGGGAGATACGCAGTATTTT
few TRBJ1-2 TRBD1 TRBV7-2 CASSPDRGRIGYTF TGTGCCAGCAGCCCTGACAGGGGGCGGATTGGCTACACCTTC
- TRBJ2-5 TRBD2 TRBV4-1 CASSVPGLLLGETQYF TGCGCCAGCAGCGTCCCGGGACTACTCTTGGGAGAGACCCAGTACTTC
- TRBJ2-1 - TRBV12-5 CASGFGGLSYNEQFF TGTGCTAGTGGTTTTGGGGGCCTCTCCTACAATGAGCAGTTCTTC
many TRBJ2-5 - TRBV7-7 CASSSDQETQYF TGTGCTAGCAGCTCAGATCAAGAGACCCAGTACTTC
few TRBJ1-3 - TRBV6-1 CASSTEGNTIYF TGTGCCAGCAGTACCGAAGGAAACACCATATATTTT
few TRBJ2-1 - TRBV7-3 CASRPPTPYNEQFF TGTGCCAGCAGGCCCCCGACCCCGTACAATGAGCAGTTCTTC
- TRBJ1-5 - TRBV7-2 CASSQAGQPQHF TGTGCCAGCAGCCAGGCGGGGCAGCCCCAGCATTTT
few TRBJ1-1 - TRBV12-2 CASRRQGAQGNTEAFF TGTGCAAGTCGCAGACAGGGGGCGCAGGGAAACACTGAAGCTTTCTTT